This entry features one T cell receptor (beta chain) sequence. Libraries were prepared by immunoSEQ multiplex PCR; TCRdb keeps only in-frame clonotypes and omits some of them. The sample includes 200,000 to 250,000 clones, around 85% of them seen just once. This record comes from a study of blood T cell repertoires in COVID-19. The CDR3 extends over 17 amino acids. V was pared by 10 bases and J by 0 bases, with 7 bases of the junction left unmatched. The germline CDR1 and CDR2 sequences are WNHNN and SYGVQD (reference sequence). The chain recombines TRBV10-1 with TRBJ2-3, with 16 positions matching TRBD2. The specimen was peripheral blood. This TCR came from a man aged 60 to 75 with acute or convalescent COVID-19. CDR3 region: CANGTSGRESSTDTQYF. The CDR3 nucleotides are TGCGCCAACGGGACTAGCGGGAGGGAATCTAGCACAGATACGCAGTATTTT.